A selection of T cell receptor beta chains follows, all from one sample in a study of a mutant IDH1 vaccine in newly diagnosed glioma. Some clones are missing from TCRdb's copy, which holds only in-frame ones; the method was immunoSEQ multiplex PCR. The data show around 92,000 clones, around nine tenths seen once. The sequenced sample was PBMCs, obtained from a glioma patient treated with radiotherapy, temozolomide or both. These receptors were collected from a woman aged 45-65 years with glioma. CDR3s include the opening cysteine and the closing phenylalanine or tryptophan. Fields, in order: D gene, V gene, clone size, J gene, CDR3 protein, CDR3 DNA. D genes are given only for firm matches. Not every row has a clone size; where given, it reads once, few, many or a size class.

d_call: NA; v_call: TRBV4-2; clone_size: NA; j_call: TRBJ1-3; cdr3_aa: CASSQEDSYSGNTIYF; cdr3_nt: TGTGCCAGCAGCCAAGAAGACTCCTACTCTGGAAACACCATATATTTT
d_call: NA; v_call: TRBV28; clone_size: once; j_call: TRBJ1-5; cdr3_aa: CASSSGINQPQHF; cdr3_nt: TGTGCCAGCAGTTCAGGGATCAATCAGCCCCAGCATTTT
d_call: TRBD2; v_call: TRBV15; clone_size: NA; j_call: TRBJ2-1; cdr3_aa: CATSRDSVAGGYEQFF; cdr3_nt: TGTGCCACCAGCAGAGACAGTGTGGCGGGAGGGTATGAGCAGTTCTTC
d_call: NA; v_call: TRBV7-8; clone_size: once; j_call: TRBJ2-5; cdr3_aa: CATTPPGVKETQYF; cdr3_nt: TGTGCCACCACCCCTCCGGGGGTAAAGGAGACCCAGTACTTC
d_call: NA; v_call: TRBV7-9; clone_size: NA; j_call: TRBJ2-7; cdr3_aa: CASSLYQTEQYF; cdr3_nt: TGTGCCAGCAGCTTATATCAGACAGAGCAGTACTTC
d_call: NA; v_call: TRBV27; clone_size: NA; j_call: TRBJ2-7; cdr3_aa: CASSLSSMDEQYF; cdr3_nt: TGTGCCAGCAGTTTATCGAGTATGGACGAGCAGTACTTC
d_call: NA; v_call: TRBV6-1; clone_size: once; j_call: TRBJ2-7; cdr3_aa: CASSDQTDFGEQYF; cdr3_nt: TGTGCCAGCAGTGACCAGACCGATTTCGGCGAGCAGTACTTC
d_call: NA; v_call: TRBV10-1; clone_size: NA; j_call: TRBJ2-1; cdr3_aa: CASSDPGRNSYNEQFF; cdr3_nt: TGCGCCAGCAGTGATCCCGGGCGGAATTCCTACAATGAGCAGTTCTTC
d_call: NA; v_call: TRBV28; clone_size: NA; j_call: TRBJ1-1; cdr3_aa: CASSSPGNEAFF; cdr3_nt: TGTGCCAGCAGTTCCCCCGGGAATGAAGCTTTCTTT
d_call: NA; v_call: TRBV5-1; clone_size: NA; j_call: TRBJ2-7; cdr3_aa: CASSLGPLRSYEQYF; cdr3_nt: TGCGCCAGCAGCTTAGGTCCGCTGCGCTCCTACGAGCAGTACTTC
d_call: NA; v_call: TRBV5-1; clone_size: once; j_call: TRBJ2-5; cdr3_aa: CASSSEGQETQYF; cdr3_nt: TGCGCCAGCAGCTCAGAAGGACAAGAGACCCAGTACTTC
d_call: NA; v_call: TRBV28; clone_size: NA; j_call: TRBJ1-2; cdr3_aa: CASSLVPLGGYTF; cdr3_nt: TGTGCCAGCAGTTTAGTGCCCCTGGGAGGCTACACCTTC
d_call: NA; v_call: TRBV19; clone_size: few; j_call: TRBJ1-2; cdr3_aa: CASTLSEQGYGYTF; cdr3_nt: TGTGCCAGTACCCTCTCGGAGCAGGGGTATGGCTACACCTTC
d_call: TRBD1; v_call: TRBV28; clone_size: NA; j_call: TRBJ1-5; cdr3_aa: CASSSSTGRDNQPQHF; cdr3_nt: TGTGCCAGCAGTTCCTCGACAGGGAGGGACAATCAGCCCCAGCATTTT
d_call: NA; v_call: TRBV5-1; clone_size: NA; j_call: TRBJ1-4; cdr3_aa: CASSLAPGAFEKLFF; cdr3_nt: TGCGCCAGCAGCTTGGCTCCCGGGGCGTTTGAAAAACTGTTTTTT
d_call: NA; v_call: TRBV30; clone_size: few; j_call: TRBJ1-1; cdr3_aa: CAWNRGNTEAFF; cdr3_nt: TGTGCCTGGAACAGAGGAAACACTGAAGCTTTCTTT
d_call: NA; v_call: TRBV5-6; clone_size: NA; j_call: TRBJ1-2; cdr3_aa: CASSVGDGYYGYTF; cdr3_nt: TGTGCCAGCAGCGTGGGGGACGGCTACTATGGCTACACCTTC
d_call: NA; v_call: TRBV13; clone_size: NA; j_call: TRBJ2-7; cdr3_aa: CASSFGGSSYEQYF; cdr3_nt: TGTGCCAGCAGCTTTGGAGGGAGCTCCTACGAGCAGTACTTC
d_call: NA; v_call: TRBV28; clone_size: NA; j_call: TRBJ2-7; cdr3_aa: CASSPPGVLGTGSEQYF; cdr3_nt: TGTGCCAGCAGTCCTCCGGGGGTGCTGGGGACGGGTAGTGAGCAGTACTTC
d_call: NA; v_call: TRBV6-6; clone_size: NA; j_call: TRBJ2-7; cdr3_aa: CATVWDPRYEQYF; cdr3_nt: TGTGCCACCGTGTGGGACCCGAGATACGAGCAGTACTTC
d_call: TRBD1; v_call: TRBV2; clone_size: NA; j_call: TRBJ2-2; cdr3_aa: CASIFNRGVNTGELFF; cdr3_nt: TGTGCCAGCATTTTCAACAGGGGGGTTAACACCGGGGAGCTGTTTTTT
d_call: TRBD2; v_call: TRBV28; clone_size: NA; j_call: TRBJ2-7; cdr3_aa: CASSLSGLATYEQYF; cdr3_nt: TGTGCCAGCAGCCTCTCGGGACTAGCGACATACGAGCAGTACTTC
d_call: NA; v_call: TRBV30; clone_size: NA; j_call: TRBJ2-3; cdr3_aa: CAWSVLSKDAQYF; cdr3_nt: TGTGCCTGGAGTGTTCTTAGCAAAGATGCGCAGTATTTT
d_call: TRBD2; v_call: TRBV7-9; clone_size: NA; j_call: TRBJ2-2; cdr3_aa: CASSLTGLVKTGELFF; cdr3_nt: TGTGCCAGCAGTCTTACGGGACTAGTTAAGACCGGGGAGCTGTTTTTT
d_call: NA; v_call: TRBV6-5; clone_size: NA; j_call: TRBJ2-3; cdr3_aa: CASRPPAADTQYF; cdr3_nt: TGTGCCAGCAGACCCCCAGCTGCGGATACGCAGTATTTT
d_call: NA; v_call: TRBV30; clone_size: NA; j_call: TRBJ1-5; cdr3_aa: CAWSPTGPPQHF; cdr3_nt: TGTGCCTGGAGTCCAACAGGGCCGCCCCAGCATTTT
d_call: NA; v_call: TRBV27; clone_size: NA; j_call: TRBJ2-4; cdr3_aa: CASSSQDPILAKNIQYF; cdr3_nt: TGTGCCAGCTCCTCCCAGGACCCGATCCTAGCCAAAAACATTCAGTACTTC
d_call: TRBD1; v_call: TRBV5-1; clone_size: NA; j_call: TRBJ1-4; cdr3_aa: CASSLGRGNEKLFF; cdr3_nt: TGCGCCAGCAGCTTGGGCAGGGGGAATGAAAAACTGTTTTTT
d_call: TRBD1; v_call: TRBV7-8; clone_size: NA; j_call: TRBJ1-2; cdr3_aa: CASTPGGDGYTF; cdr3_nt: TGTGCCAGCACCCCAGGGGGCGATGGCTACACCTTC
d_call: NA; v_call: TRBV11-2; clone_size: few; j_call: TRBJ2-7; cdr3_aa: CASSSIKTGPYEQYF; cdr3_nt: TGTGCCAGCAGCTCGATTAAAACGGGCCCCTACGAGCAGTACTTC
d_call: NA; v_call: TRBV7-9; clone_size: once; j_call: TRBJ1-5; cdr3_aa: CASSWGSQPQHF; cdr3_nt: TGTGCCAGCAGCTGGGGCTCGCAGCCCCAGCATTTT
d_call: NA; v_call: TRBV13; clone_size: NA; j_call: TRBJ2-3; cdr3_aa: CASSLGRRDTQYF; cdr3_nt: TGTGCCAGCAGCTTGGGGCGTAGGGATACGCAGTATTTT
d_call: NA; v_call: TRBV13; clone_size: NA; j_call: TRBJ2-4; cdr3_aa: CASSRRTDLAKNIQYF; cdr3_nt: TGTGCCAGCAGCCGTCGGACGGATCTAGCCAAAAACATTCAGTACTTC
d_call: TRBD2; v_call: TRBV18; clone_size: NA; j_call: TRBJ2-5; cdr3_aa: CASSPPGLARETQYF; cdr3_nt: TGTGCCAGCTCACCGCCGGGACTAGCAAGAGAGACCCAGTACTTC
d_call: TRBD1; v_call: TRBV5-1; clone_size: NA; j_call: TRBJ1-4; cdr3_aa: CASSPQGARLEKLFF; cdr3_nt: TGCGCCAGCAGCCCGCAGGGGGCGCGGCTCGAAAAACTGTTTTTT
d_call: NA; v_call: TRBV7-9; clone_size: NA; j_call: TRBJ2-4; cdr3_aa: CASSRIVEVAKNIQYF; cdr3_nt: TGTGCCAGCAGCCGCATAGTGGAGGTAGCCAAAAACATTCAGTACTTC
d_call: NA; v_call: TRBV4-2; clone_size: NA; j_call: TRBJ1-2; cdr3_aa: CASSLAGNPNYGYTF; cdr3_nt: TGTGCCAGCAGCTTAGCAGGGAATCCTAACTATGGCTACACCTTC
d_call: TRBD1; v_call: TRBV19; clone_size: few; j_call: TRBJ1-1; cdr3_aa: CASSIYNQGGRTEAFF; cdr3_nt: TGTGCCAGTAGTATTTATAATCAGGGGGGGCGGACTGAAGCTTTCTTT
d_call: NA; v_call: TRBV30; clone_size: NA; j_call: TRBJ2-3; cdr3_aa: CAWSPSSRTFTDTQYF; cdr3_nt: TGTGCCTGGAGTCCTTCTAGCCGCACTTTCACAGATACGCAGTATTTT
d_call: NA; v_call: TRBV7-6; clone_size: NA; j_call: TRBJ1-1; cdr3_aa: CASSLGGDNTEAFF; cdr3_nt: TGTGCCAGCAGCTTAGGGGGGGACAACACTGAAGCTTTCTTT
d_call: NA; v_call: TRBV7-9; clone_size: NA; j_call: TRBJ2-2; cdr3_aa: CASSPLGLNTGELFF; cdr3_nt: TGTGCCAGCAGCCCACTGGGACTTAACACCGGGGAGCTGTTTTTT
d_call: TRBD1; v_call: TRBV19; clone_size: few; j_call: TRBJ1-6; cdr3_aa: CASSIGTGGPLHF; cdr3_nt: TGTGCCAGTAGTATAGGGACAGGGGGACCCCTCCACTTT
d_call: NA; v_call: TRBV6-5; clone_size: few; j_call: TRBJ2-7; cdr3_aa: CASSYSGLSYEQYF; cdr3_nt: TGTGCCAGCAGTTACTCTGGGCTTTCCTACGAGCAGTACTTC
d_call: NA; v_call: TRBV6-1; clone_size: once; j_call: TRBJ2-7; cdr3_aa: CASSEGLQGKQYF; cdr3_nt: TGTGCCAGCAGTGAAGGATTGCAGGGCAAGCAGTACTTC
d_call: NA; v_call: TRBV6-5; clone_size: NA; j_call: TRBJ2-7; cdr3_aa: CASSSTAYEQYF; cdr3_nt: TGTGCCAGCAGTTCCACGGCCTACGAGCAGTACTTC
d_call: NA; v_call: TRBV5-6; clone_size: NA; j_call: TRBJ2-7; cdr3_aa: CASSFRGGASYEQYF; cdr3_nt: TGTGCCAGCAGCTTTCGTGGAGGGGCCTCCTACGAGCAGTACTTC
d_call: NA; v_call: TRBV6-1; clone_size: NA; j_call: TRBJ2-3; cdr3_aa: CASSDRWLDTQYF; cdr3_nt: TGTGCCAGCAGTGATAGGTGGCTAGATACGCAGTATTTT
d_call: TRBD1; v_call: TRBV30; clone_size: NA; j_call: TRBJ1-1; cdr3_aa: CAWRDRGRNTEAFF; cdr3_nt: TGTGCCTGGAGGGACAGGGGCAGGAACACTGAAGCTTTCTTT
d_call: NA; v_call: TRBV9; clone_size: NA; j_call: TRBJ2-7; cdr3_aa: CASSPRGKGSEQYF; cdr3_nt: TGTGCCAGCAGCCCCCGCGGCAAGGGTTCCGAGCAGTACTTC